The source of this TCR beta chain is a study of CD8 T cells in Susac syndrome (dated by TCRdb to between 2017 and 2020). For context, the study as a whole: The study used repertoire sequencing to test whether antigen drove CD8+ T cell activation and differentiation in Susac syndrome.

Concerning this clonotype: Its antigen has not been determined. Base qualities were left out, and no much larger clone turns up one base away.

RNA was extracted using the RNeasy kit, and about 0.5 to 1 microgram was reverse transcribed with random hexamers. TCR beta CDR3 regions were amplified with the immunoSEQ multiplex PCR assay covering 54 Vbeta and 13 Jbeta segments. To correct PCR amplification bias, a synthetic template baseline was used for both primer optimization and computational correction. As for how the authors treated the data: Reads were annotated to V, D and J genes per IMGT and analyzed with immunoSEQ Analyzer, keeping only productive sequences. Clonality was calculated as one minus the Shannon entropy normalized by log2 of the number of productive unique sequences. For each patient and control, public and private clones were evaluated within the 100 most prevalent clones. Clones were defined as Susac-specific if absent from the healthy and MS cohorts, from approximately 1,100 published viral clones and from other ImmuneACCESS disease sequences. Through fastp at Q25 and MiXCR, TCRdb rebuilt clones from the public reads, retaining in-frame beta chains. CDR3 protein duplicates are merged, each entry listing the most common genes and DNA. The V and J calls reflect TCRdb's pipeline rather than the authors' work. The sample contains fewer than 250,000 distinct CDR3 sequences, approximately 93% of them found a single time. Clones ranked in the top ten supply roughly 0.096% of the sample.

Peripheral blood CD8+ and CD4+ T cells from healthy donors, Susac syndrome patients and multiple sclerosis patients were profiled by high-throughput TCR beta sequencing. Healthy donors were included as age- and sex-matched controls. Bulk CD8+ and CD4+ T cells were purified by magnetic negative isolation, while CD8+ TEMRA cells were enriched using FACS. Blood was collected in EDTA tubes and processed within 24 hours, with PBMCs isolated through density gradient centrifugation. PBMCs intended for TCR sequencing were cryopreserved in liquid nitrogen and thawed later in a water bath at 37 degrees C. The sorted or isolated CD4+, CD8+ and CD8+ TEMRA cells reached a purity of at least 90%. Beyond this particular receptor, the publication reports: The study acknowledged that relatively few individuals were included in the TCR sequencing and HLA analysis.

The germline V gene supplies CDR1 SQVTM and CDR2 ANQGSEA. Trimming takes 2 bases off V and 5 bases off J; junction bases not matched to a gene: 7. Spanning cysteine to phenylalanine, the CDR3 consists of 16 amino acids. The retained sequence is limited to the CDR3, 48 bases, with the frame set at the first base. This TCR came from a human donor in good health. The specimen sequenced was CD4+ T cells from PBMCs. This sequence uses TRBV29-1 and TRBJ1-3; TRBD1 lines up with 12 middle nucleotides. The encoded CDR3 is CSVESGDRGQRNTIYF. In nucleotides, the sequence is TGCAGCGTTGAATCGGGGGACAGGGGGCAAAGAAACACCATATATTTT.